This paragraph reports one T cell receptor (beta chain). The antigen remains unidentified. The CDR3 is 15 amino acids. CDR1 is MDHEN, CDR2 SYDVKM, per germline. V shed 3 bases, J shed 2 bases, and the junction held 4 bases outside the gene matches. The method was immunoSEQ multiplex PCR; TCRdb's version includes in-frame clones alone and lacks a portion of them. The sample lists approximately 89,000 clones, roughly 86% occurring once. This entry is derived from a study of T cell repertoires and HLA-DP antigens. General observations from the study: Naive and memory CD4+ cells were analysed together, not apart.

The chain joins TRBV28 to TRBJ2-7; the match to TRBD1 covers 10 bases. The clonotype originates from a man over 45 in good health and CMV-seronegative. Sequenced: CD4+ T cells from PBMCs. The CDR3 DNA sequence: TGTGCCAGCAGTTTTTGGACAGGGGGGACCTACGAGCAGTACTTC. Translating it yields CASSFWTGGTYEQYF.